Described below is a single T cell receptor (beta chain) sequence and its context. Its antigen is unknown. There are 15 residues in the CDR3. Germline V gene lookup returns CDR1 SGHRS and CDR2 YFSETQ. The V end lost 4 bases, the J end lost 5 bases, and 16 bases lay between the germline ends. The sample originates from a study of T cells after yellow fever vaccination. A 5'RACE template-switching step, the method used to make TCR cDNA, added a universal primer site and UMIs. TCRdb analysed the 5' RACE reads with MiXCR anew, one entry per CDR3 protein. This table holds about 230,000 distinct CDR3 sequences, less than 7.5% found once. Findings and caveats of the study: FACS-sorted repertoires might harbor abundant contaminating clonotypes from the bulk population.

The J gene is TRBJ2-1, the V gene TRBV5-1; D uncertain. The receptor was isolated from a man in his thirties or forties who received the YFV17D yellow fever vaccine. Sequences were derived from CD4+ T cells sorted from PBMCs, sampled on the day of the yellow fever booster vaccination. CDR3 nucleotides: TGCGCCAGCAGCCACCTTGTCGCGTCGGACAATGAGCAGTTCTTC. This codes for CASSHLVASDNEQFF.